These 28 T cell receptor beta chains share one sample of origin, sequenced in a study of shared clonotypes between healthy human individuals. Sequenced by immunoSEQ multiplex PCR; TCRdb stores in-frame clones only, minus some. Found here are approximately 530,000 clones, around 95% of them singletons; the top ten hold 0.064%. Sample: naive CD4+ T cells sorted from blood. The subset: CD45RA+ positively selected. The receptor set was obtained from a woman between 25 and 40 years old in good health.

V gene TRBV19 combines with J gene TRBJ2-7, with D tentatively TRBD1 or TRBD2 (5 bases each). The CDR3 covers 16 residues. With 4 bases removed from V and 5 bases from J, the gap between germline ends came to 21 bases. The germline V gene encodes CDR1 LNHDA and CDR2 SQIVND (reference sequence). CDR3 sequence reads: CASSTTPGTPHHEQYF. The CDR3 DNA reads as TGTGCCAGTAGTACGACCCCCGGGACCCCGCACCACGAGCAGTACTTC.

V and J are TRBV2 and TRBJ1-1, with D perhaps TRBD1 (6 bases). This CDR3 spans 15 amino acids. V lost 5 bases to trimming and J lost 0 bases, with 13 bases between them. Per germline, CDR1 SNHLY and CDR2 FYNNEI. The CDR3 sequence: CASSYDRNMNTEAFF. Here the CDR3 DNA reads TGTGCCAGCAGTTATGACAGGAACATGAACACTGAAGCTTTCTTT. Variable domain in full (rest from reference TRBV2 and TRBJ1-1): EPEVTQTPSHQVTQMGQEVILRCVPISNHLYFYWYRQILGQKVEFLVSFYNNEISEKSEIFDDQFSVERPDGSNFTLKIRSTKLEDSAMYFCASSYDRNMNTEAFFGQGTRLTVV.

The chain links TRBV5-1 to TRBJ2-5; no reliable D call. Trimming stripped 2 bases from V and 5 bases from J, with 10 bases between. Looked up from germline, CDR1 is SGHRS and CDR2 is YFSETQ. The CDR3 runs to 13 residues. The CDR3 coding sequence is TGCGCCAGCAGCTTTAGGGTAGAGGAGACCCAGTACTTC. It is translated as CASSFRVEETQYF.

This chain uses TRBV6-5 with TRBJ2-3; D unclear. Germline V gives CDR1 MNHEY, CDR2 SVGAGI. CDR3 length equals 15 residues. Trimming removed 5 bases at V and 0 bases at J, with 12 bases between. The CDR3 region is CASSHGRASTDTQYF. Here the CDR3 DNA reads TGTGCCAGCAGTCACGGACGGGCTAGCACAGATACGCAGTATTTT.

The chain uses TRBV7-9 and TRBJ2-1; D is ambiguous. Trimming stripped 3 bases from V and 4 bases from J, with 13 bases between. This CDR3 has 15 residues. Germline values: CDR1 SEHNR, CDR2 FQNEAQ (reference sequence). CDR3 in amino acids: CASSLAAERYNEQFF. The CDR3 DNA sequence: TGTGCCAGCAGCTTGGCCGCAGAAAGATACAATGAGCAGTTCTTC.

The J gene is TRBJ2-7, the V gene TRBV7-9, with D unclear. Trimming took 1 base from V and 1 from J, leaving 8 bases between them. Germline V gene sequence: CDR1 SEHNR, CDR2 FQNEAQ (reference sequence). This CDR3 spans 14 amino acids. The CDR3 region is CASSLVTRSYEQYF. DNA for the CDR3: TGTGCCAGCAGCTTAGTAACGCGGTCCTACGAGCAGTACTTC.

The chain carries TRBV5-6 and TRBJ2-7; D possibly corresponds to TRBD1 (6 bases). V dropped 6 bases and J dropped 6 bases, with 16 bases sitting between them. Germline V gene data show CDR1 as SGHDT and CDR2 as YYEEEE. The CDR3 is 13 amino acids. The CDR3 DNA sequence: TGTGCCAGCACCCTAACAGGGTTCGGCGAGCAGTACTTC. Translating gives CASTLTGFGEQYF.

This chain links TRBV19 with TRBJ2-2; no clear D. This CDR3 is built from 14 residues. Per the germline V gene, CDR1 is LNHDA and CDR2 is SQIVND (reference sequence). The V gene lost 0 bases and the J gene lost 9 bases, with 11 bases spanning the gap. The CDR3 protein is CASSIDPSDRELFF. The CDR3 DNA reads TGTGCCAGTAGTATAGATCCGTCCGACCGGGAGCTGTTTTTT.

The CDR3 protein is CASLQGGLNTGELFF. DNA of the CDR3: TGTGCCAGTCTTCAGGGGGGCTTGAACACCGGGGAGCTGTTTTTT. The rearrangement links TRBV19 to TRBJ2-2, with D perhaps matching TRBD1 (7 bases). The CDR3 sequence is 15 residues long. Germline V CDR1 and CDR2: LNHDA, SQIVND (reference sequence). The V end was cut by 8 bases, the J end by 1 base, with 14 bases between.

This chain joins TRBV19 and TRBJ2-7, with 7 bases identical to TRBD2. Germline CDR1 and CDR2: LNHDA and SQIVND (reference sequence). CDR3 length equals 15 residues. V lost 6 bases, J lost 4 bases, and 12 bases stayed unmatched. The CDR3 sequence: CASSTTSKYPYEQYF. The CDR3, as DNA: TGTGCCAGTAGCACGACTAGCAAATATCCTTACGAGCAGTACTTC. Full variable domain (remainder filled in from reference TRBV19 and TRBJ2-7): DGGITQSPKYLFRKEGQNVTLSCEQNLNHDAMYWYRQDPGQGLRLIYYSQIVNDFQKGDIAEGYSVSREKKESFPLTVTSAQKNPTAFYLCASSTTSKYPYEQYFGPGTRLTVT.

The chain employs TRBV6-5 and TRBJ2-7; maybe TRBD1 (5 bases). V lost 0 bases and J 2 bases, leaving 14 bases between the germline ends. The germline CDR1 and CDR2 sequences are MNHEY and SVGAGI. This CDR3 has 16 amino acids. The CDR3 sequence is CASSYSIRGSPYEQYF. CDR3 nucleotide sequence: TGTGCCAGCAGTTACTCGATAAGGGGTTCTCCCTACGAGCAGTACTTC.

This chain connects TRBV4-2 to TRBJ1-2, with D possibly TRBD1 on 5 matching bases. The germline V gene has CDR1 LGHNA and CDR2 YNFKEQ. The ends were cut back, 2 bases at V and 2 bases at J, with 12 bases in the middle. The CDR3 has 15 residues. This CDR3 reads CASSQNSGGNYGYTF. The CDR3, as DNA: TGTGCCAGCAGCCAAAACTCGGGGGGGAACTATGGCTACACCTTC.

Worth noting for this clone: The sample holds other DNA sequences that translate to the same CDR3. The rearrangement uses TRBV18 and TRBJ2-7; D possibly corresponds to TRBD1 (6 bases). This CDR3 is built from 15 residues. Germline CDR1 reads KGHSH; CDR2 reads LQKENI. Trimming took off 0 bases at V and 2 bases at J, with 11 bases between the two ends. CDR3 in amino acids: CASSPPGRGPYEQYF. CDR3 coding DNA: TGTGCCAGCTCACCACCAGGCAGGGGACCCTACGAGCAGTACTTC.

The chain couples TRBV7-7 to TRBJ2-5; a weak D match, TRBD1 (5 bases). Germline V lookup: CDR1 SSHAT, CDR2 FNYEAQ (reference sequence). The CDR3 runs to 14 residues. With 5 bases removed from V and 5 bases from J, the gap between germline ends came to 15 bases. DNA of the CDR3: TGTGCCAGCAGCCGCCAGGGTGTAGGGGAGACCCAGTACTTC. Amino acid sequence: CASSRQGVGETQYF.

The chain carries TRBV5-6 and TRBJ2-7, with D unclear. Germline assignment: CDR1 SGHDT and CDR2 YYEEEE. The CDR3 runs to 11 residues. The chain's CDR3 is CATTVSYEQYF. As DNA, the CDR3 is TGTGCAACGACTGTATCCTACGAGCAGTACTTC.

The chain uses TRBV27 and TRBJ1-4; D is ambiguous. Trimming removed 2 bases at V and 9 bases at J, with 16 bases between. The CDR3 is made up of 15 amino acids. CDR1 MNHEY and CDR2 SMNVEV come from the germline V gene (reference sequence). Here the CDR3 DNA reads TGTGCCAGCAGTTTAGAGGGCCCGAAGCACCAAAAACTGTTTTTT. Its protein is CASSLEGPKHQKLFF.

This clone has just one count. The chain combines TRBV6-4 with TRBJ2-3; possibly TRBD1 or TRBD2 for D (5 bases each). There are 14 residues in the CDR3. The germline V gene encodes CDR1 MRHNA and CDR2 SNTAGT. V lost 3 bases, J lost 11 bases, and 18 bases lay in between. DNA of the CDR3: TGTGCCAGCAGTGAAGGGACCCAGGCAAACGGGCAGTATTTT. Translated: CASSEGTQANGQYF.

The chain uses TRBV18 and TRBJ2-7; no clear D. The CDR3 totals 14 residues. Trimming pared 6 bases from V and 3 bases from J, leaving 15 bases between. From germline, CDR1 is KGHSH and CDR2 LQKENI. The CDR3 region is CASSETNRDYEQYF. In DNA, the CDR3 is TGTGCCAGCTCCGAAACCAACAGAGACTACGAGCAGTACTTC. The variable domain in full, completed from reference TRBV18 and TRBJ2-7, reads NAGVMQNPRHLVRRRGQEARLRCSPMKGHSHVYWYRQLPEEGLKFMVYLQKENIIDESGMPKERFSAEFPKEGPSILRIQQVVRGDSAAYFCASSETNRDYEQYFGPGTRLTVT.

The rearrangement joins TRBV6-6 to TRBJ2-1; TRBD1 might be the D (7 bases). Deletions cut 6 bases from V and 2 bases from J, with 17 bases between. CDR1 is MNHNY, CDR2 SVGAGI, per germline (reference sequence). The CDR3 loop spans 16 amino acids. Here the CDR3 DNA reads TGTGCCAGCAGCTCCCATACAGGGGAGGCCTACAATGAGCAGTTCTTC. Amino acids: CASSSHTGEAYNEQFF.

V gene TRBV27 combines with J gene TRBJ1-2, with 9 nucleotides matching TRBD1. The germline V gene encodes CDR1 MNHEY and CDR2 SMNVEV (reference sequence). This CDR3 has 15 residues. The V and J ends lost 4 bases and 4 bases, in that order; junction bases with no gene match: 7. CDR3 residues: CASSSPGQGTYGYTF. The DNA for the CDR3 is TGTGCCAGCAGTTCTCCCGGACAGGGGACCTATGGCTACACCTTC.

Remarks on this clone: Other DNA sequences in this specimen translate into the identical CDR3. The gene calls are TRBV11-2 and TRBJ1-2; no reliable D call. V lost 1 base, J lost 0 bases, and 6 bases lay in between. CDR3 length: 14 amino acids. CDR1 SGHAT and CDR2 FQNNGV come from the germline V gene. CDR3 in amino acids: CASSLVGTNYGYTF. The CDR3 DNA follows: TGTGCCAGCAGCTTAGTGGGTACTAACTATGGCTACACCTTC.

The chain has TRBV25-1 and TRBJ1-2; 9 nucleotides agree with TRBD1. The CDR3 length is 14 residues. V shed 1 base, J shed 5 bases, and the junction held 2 bases outside the gene matches. CDR1 MGHDK and CDR2 SYGVNS come from the germline V gene. CDR3 protein: CASSEWDRVYGYTF. For the CDR3, the DNA is TGTGCCAGCAGTGAATGGGACAGGGTGTATGGCTACACCTTC.

This clone was seen once. The CDR3 DNA reads as TGTGCCAGCACCTCGAAGGTAGATACGCAGTATTTT. This gives the protein CASTSKVDTQYF. This chain uses TRBV28 with TRBJ2-3, with D unresolved. The CDR3 is made up of 12 amino acids. Germline CDR1 and CDR2: MDHEN and SYDVKM. V was trimmed by 7 bases and J by 5 bases, leaving 10 bases between them. Variable domain in full (rest from reference TRBV28 and TRBJ2-3): DVKVTQSSRYLVKRTGEKVFLECVQDMDHENMFWYRQDPGLGLRLIYFSYDVKMKEKGDIPEGYSVSREKKERFSLILESASTNQTSMYLCASTSKVDTQYFGPGTRLTVL.

V usage is TRBV19 and J usage is TRBJ1-4; no reliable D call. The CDR3 covers 17 residues. V lost 3 bases, J lost 0 bases, and 14 bases lay in between. The germline V gene encodes CDR1 LNHDA and CDR2 SQIVND (reference sequence). The CDR3 nucleotides read TGTGCCAGTAGTATGCCGGGCAGAGGCCCAACTAATGAAAAACTGTTTTTT. Translation gives CASSMPGRGPTNEKLFF. The full variable domain, in which reference TRBV19 and TRBJ1-4 provide the parts outside the CDR3, is DGGITQSPKYLFRKEGQNVTLSCEQNLNHDAMYWYRQDPGQGLRLIYYSQIVNDFQKGDIAEGYSVSREKKESFPLTVTSAQKNPTAFYLCASSMPGRGPTNEKLFFGSGTQLSVL.

The table lists this clone with a count of one. The chain is built from TRBV2 and TRBJ2-3; TRBD2 matches at 7 bases. From germline, CDR1 is SNHLY and CDR2 FYNNEI. J gave up 12 bases and V 6 bases, and 9 bases lay outside the gene matches. This CDR3 contains 12 residues. Written as DNA, the CDR3 is TGTGCCAGCAGCGGCGGGAGCCCCCCCCAGTATTTT. It encodes CASSGGSPPQYF. Full variable domain (missing parts from reference TRBV2 and TRBJ2-3): EPEVTQTPSHQVTQMGQEVILRCVPISNHLYFYWYRQILGQKVEFLVSFYNNEISEKSEIFDDQFSVERPDGSNFTLKIRSTKLEDSAMYFCASSGGSPPQYFGPGTRLTVL.

The chain carries TRBV30 and TRBJ2-5, with 7 bases fitting TRBD2. The better agreement between TRBJ2-7 and the DNA end casts doubt on the J call. CDR3 size: 15 residues. Germline CDR1 reads GTSNPN; CDR2 reads SVGIG (reference sequence). The CDR3 spells CAWSGKGEGAYEQYF. The CDR3 DNA follows: TGTGCCTGGAGCGGGAAAGGGGAGGGCGCCTACGAGCAGTACTTC.

V is TRBV6-5 and J is TRBJ1-1; 7 bases agree with TRBD1. Looked up from germline, CDR1 is MNHEY and CDR2 is SVGAGI. The junction had 5 bases not matched to a gene; V was cut back by 4 bases and J by 6 bases. The CDR3 spans 13 residues. CDR3 sequence (DNA): TGTGCCAGCAGTTTTACCGGGACAGCTGAAGCTTTCTTT. Its protein is CASSFTGTAEAFF.

This chain connects TRBV23-1 to TRBJ2-5; D perhaps matches TRBD1 (6 bases). TRBV23-1 is identified as an open reading frame with a role that is uncertain. The length of the CDR3 is 16 residues. V was clipped by 3 bases and J by 5 bases, with 19 bases between them. Here the CDR3 reads CASSQVRDTGLETQYF. Here the CDR3 DNA reads TGCGCCAGCAGTCAGGTCCGGGACACTGGCCTGGAGACCCAGTACTTC.